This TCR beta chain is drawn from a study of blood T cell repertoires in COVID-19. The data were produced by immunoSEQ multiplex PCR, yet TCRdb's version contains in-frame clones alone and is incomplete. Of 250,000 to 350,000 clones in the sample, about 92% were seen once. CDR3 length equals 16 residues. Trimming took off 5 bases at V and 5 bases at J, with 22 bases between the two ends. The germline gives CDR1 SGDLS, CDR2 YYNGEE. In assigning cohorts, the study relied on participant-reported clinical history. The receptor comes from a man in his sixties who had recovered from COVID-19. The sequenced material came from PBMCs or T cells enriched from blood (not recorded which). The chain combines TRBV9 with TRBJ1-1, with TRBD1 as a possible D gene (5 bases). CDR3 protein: CASSPLGGGVRTEAFF. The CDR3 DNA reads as TGTGCCAGCAGTCCCCTGGGGGGGGGAGTACGGACTGAAGCTTTCTTT. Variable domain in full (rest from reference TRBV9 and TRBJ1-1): DSGVTQTPKHLITATGQRVTLRCSPRSGDLSVYWYQQSLDQGLQFLIQYYNGEERAKGNILERFSAQQFPDLHSELNLSSLELGDSALYFCASSPLGGGVRTEAFFGQGTRLTVV.